Each of the 10 T cell receptor beta chains below was sequenced from the same sample in a study of blood T cell repertoires in COVID-19. Libraries were prepared by immunoSEQ multiplex PCR; TCRdb keeps only in-frame clonotypes and omits some of them. The table shows approximately 100,000 clones, with roughly nine tenths occurring only once. Sequenced material: peripheral blood. The source of these receptors is a human donor in a cohort sampled during active COVID-19.

This clone was detected a few times. V usage is TRBV27 and J usage is TRBJ1-5; 7 nucleotides agree with TRBD1. This CDR3 is built from 16 residues. Losses at the gene ends were 4 bases for V and 0 bases for J; bases not matched to a gene: 6. Germline V gene lookup returns CDR1 MNHEY and CDR2 SMNVEV (reference sequence). The CDR3 DNA follows: TGTGCCAGCAGTTCGTCCGGGACAGCTAGCAATCAGCCCCAGCATTTT. Amino acids: CASSSSGTASNQPQHF.

This rearrangement joins TRBV28 to TRBJ2-1; unclear D gene. The CDR3 contains 14 residues. V lost 4 bases, J lost 7 bases, and 14 bases lay in between. Germline values: CDR1 MDHEN, CDR2 SYDVKM. The DNA of the CDR3 is TGTGCCAGCAGTTACAATGGGCCGGCGAATGAGCAGTTCTTC. Protein product: CASSYNGPANEQFF.

The rearrangement uses TRBV6-6 and TRBJ1-5; tentative D call: TRBD1 (6 bases). Germline V CDR1 and CDR2: MNHNY, SVGAGI (reference sequence). Trimming stripped 6 bases from V and 5 bases from J, with 32 bases between. The CDR3 contains 20 residues. The CDR3 nucleotides read TGTGCCAGCAGCCCCAGACAGGCGCGAGCATATAAACTACTTTATCAGCCCCAGCATTTT. This translates into CASSPRQARAYKLLYQPQHF.

V is TRBV28 and J is TRBJ1-5, with unresolved D. The CDR3 is 14 residues long. Germline V gives CDR1 MDHEN, CDR2 SYDVKM. V was trimmed by 5 bases and J by 0 bases, leaving 8 bases between them. CDR3 nucleotides: TGTGCCAGCAGTACCACTGTTAGCAATCAGCCCCAGCATTTT. Amino acids: CASSTTVSNQPQHF.

J is TRBJ2-2 and V is TRBV7-6; 8 bases line up with TRBD2. CDR3 length: 13 amino acids. The germline gives CDR1 SGHVS, CDR2 FNYEAQ. J gave up 5 bases and V 5 bases, and 1 base lay outside the gene matches. The CDR3 protein is CASSRGGTGELFF. CDR3 coding DNA: TGTGCCAGCAGCCGGGGGGGAACCGGGGAGCTGTTTTTT.

This clone was detected once. The V gene is TRBV6-6, the J gene TRBJ2-1, with D uncertain. Germline V gives CDR1 MNHNY, CDR2 SVGAGI (reference sequence). V was trimmed by 4 bases and J by 4 bases, leaving 11 bases between them. This CDR3 has 14 amino acids. CDR3: CASSSADTYNEQFF. CDR3 bases: TGTGCCAGCAGTTCGGCCGACACATACAATGAGCAGTTCTTC.

The V and J genes are TRBV6-1 and TRBJ1-6; D is ambiguous. Trimming removed 2 bases from V and 7 bases from J, with 15 bases in between. The CDR3 has 16 residues. Germline CDR1 is MNHNS and CDR2 is SASEGT. The CDR3 region has the DNA TGTGCCAGCAGTGAAAGGTCGGCGGGAACGAATTCACCCCTCCACTTT. This encodes CASSERSAGTNSPLHF.

The chain uses TRBV2 and TRBJ2-3, with TRBD1 identical over 8 bases. J gave up 5 bases and V 8 bases, and 9 bases lay outside the gene matches. Germline CDR1 and CDR2: SNHLY and FYNNEI. The CDR3 is 14 residues long. CDR3 amino acids: CASSWGGTGDTQYF. The CDR3 DNA sequence: TGTGCCAGCTCATGGGGCGGGACAGGAGATACGCAGTATTTT.

The rearrangement uses TRBV9 and TRBJ2-4; a possible D gene is TRBD2 (5 bases). The CDR3 contains 16 residues. Germline loops: CDR1 SGDLS, CDR2 YYNGEE. V lost 0 bases, J lost 8 bases, and 18 bases lay in between. The CDR3 nucleotides are TGTGCCAGCAGCGTAGGATCAGGCCTAGCAGGAGACATTCAGTACTTC. Encoded protein: CASSVGSGLAGDIQYF.

This chain links TRBV28 with TRBJ2-7; 10 bases map to TRBD1. In germline, CDR1 is MDHEN, CDR2 SYDVKM. The length of the CDR3 is 15 residues. V gave up 5 bases and J gave up 5 bases; unmatched junction bases: 9. DNA of the CDR3: TGTGCCAGCAGTCCGCCGGGACAGGGGTCCCACGAGCAGTACTTC. It translates to CASSPPGQGSHEQYF. Looking up the rest from reference TRBV28 and TRBJ2-7 gives the full variable domain: DVKVTQSSRYLVKRTGEKVFLECVQDMDHENMFWYRQDPGLGLRLIYFSYDVKMKEKGDIPEGYSVSREKKERFSLILESASTNQTSMYLCASSPPGQGSHEQYFGPGTRLTVT.